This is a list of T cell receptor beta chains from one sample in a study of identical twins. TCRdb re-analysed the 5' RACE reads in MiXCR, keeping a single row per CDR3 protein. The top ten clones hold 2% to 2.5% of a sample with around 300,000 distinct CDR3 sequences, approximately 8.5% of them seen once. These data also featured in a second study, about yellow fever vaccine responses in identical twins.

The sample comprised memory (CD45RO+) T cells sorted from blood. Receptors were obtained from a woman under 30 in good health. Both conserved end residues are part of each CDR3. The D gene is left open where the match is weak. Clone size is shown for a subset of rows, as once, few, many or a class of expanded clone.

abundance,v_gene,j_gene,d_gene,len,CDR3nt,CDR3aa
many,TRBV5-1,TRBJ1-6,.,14,TGCGCCAGCAGCCTTTCAAGGGGCGCTTCACCCCTCCACTTT,CASSLSRGASPLHF
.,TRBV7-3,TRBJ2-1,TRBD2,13,TGTGCCAGCAGCTTGACCCTAGCGGGAGAGCAGTTCTTC,CASSLTLAGEQFF
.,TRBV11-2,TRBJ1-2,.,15,TGTGCCAGCAGCTTAATCAGGGGAACCAACTATGGCTACACCTTC,CASSLIRGTNYGYTF
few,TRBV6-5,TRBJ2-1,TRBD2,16,TGTGCCAGCAGTTACTCGGTCCAGCGGGAAAGGGATGAGCAGTTCTTC,CASSYSVQRERDEQFF
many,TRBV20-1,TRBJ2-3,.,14,TGCAGTGCCAAGGAGCAGGGGAGCACAGATACGCAGTATTTT,CSAKEQGSTDTQYF
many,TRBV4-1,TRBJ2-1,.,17,TGCGCCAGCAGCCAAGATCATGGGGGGGCCCCCTACAATGAGCAGTTCTTC,CASSQDHGGAPYNEQFF
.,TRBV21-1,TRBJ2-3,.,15,TGTGCCAGCGCAAAGACTAGCGGGAGCACAGATACGCAGTATTTT,CASAKTSGSTDTQYF
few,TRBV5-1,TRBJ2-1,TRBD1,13,TGCGCCAGCAGCTGGGGACAGTCAGTTGAGCAGTTCTTC,CASSWGQSVEQFF
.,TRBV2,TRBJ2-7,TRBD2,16,TGTGCCAGCAGTGAAGACTATCCAGCGGGAGGACACGAGCAGTACTTC,CASSEDYPAGGHEQYF
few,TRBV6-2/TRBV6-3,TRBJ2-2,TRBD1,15,TGTGCCAGCAGAGGGACAGGGGCGAACACCGGGGAGCTGTTTTTT,CASRGTGANTGELFF
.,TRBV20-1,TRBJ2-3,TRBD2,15,TGCAGTGCTCGCAAGACTAGCGGGAGGGCCGGTACGCAGTATTTT,CSARKTSGRAGTQYF
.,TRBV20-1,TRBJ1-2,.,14,TGCAGTGCTCCAGAACTCCTCCCCGTTTATGGCTACACCTTC,CSAPELLPVYGYTF
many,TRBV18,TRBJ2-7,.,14,TGTGCCAGCTCACCACCTATAGACCGCTACGAGCAGTACTTC,CASSPPIDRYEQYF
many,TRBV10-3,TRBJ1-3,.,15,TGTGCCATCAGTCGTGGGCAGGGTTCAGGAAACACCATATATTTT,CAISRGQGSGNTIYF
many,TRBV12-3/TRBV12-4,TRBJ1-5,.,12,TGTGCCAGCAGTTCTGGGGGACAGCCCCAGCATTTT,CASSSGGQPQHF
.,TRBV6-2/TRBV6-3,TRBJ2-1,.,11,TGTGCCAGCGAGATAGGCAATGAGCAGTTCTTC,CASEIGNEQFF
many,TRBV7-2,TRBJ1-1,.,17,TGTGCCAGCAGCTTAGCGATAGGGGGGCTTTCGAGCACTGAAGCTTTCTTT,CASSLAIGGLSSTEAFF
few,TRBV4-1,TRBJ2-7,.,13,TGCGCCAGCAGCCAAGAGCCAACCTACGAGCAGTACTTC,CASSQEPTYEQYF
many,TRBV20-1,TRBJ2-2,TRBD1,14,TGCAGTGCTCTAGAGCCTAGGGGGCCCGGGGAGCTGTTTTTT,CSALEPRGPGELFF
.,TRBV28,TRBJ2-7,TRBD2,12,TGTGCCAGCACCAGACTAGCGCGAGAGCAGTACTTC,CASTRLAREQYF
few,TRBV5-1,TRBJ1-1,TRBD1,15,TGCGCCAGCAGCTTCCGACAGGGGATGAACACTGAAGCTTTCTTT,CASSFRQGMNTEAFF
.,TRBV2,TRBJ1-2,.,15,TGTGCCAGCAGTGAAGCGCTCGGGCTGGGCTATGGCTACACCTTC,CASSEALGLGYGYTF
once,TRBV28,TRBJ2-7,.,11,TGTGCCAGCAGTTTATGGCCAGAGCAGTACTTC,CASSLWPEQYF
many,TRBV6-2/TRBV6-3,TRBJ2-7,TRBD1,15,TGTGCCAGCAGCGGAGGGACAGGGACCTCCTACGAGCAGTACTTC,CASSGGTGTSYEQYF
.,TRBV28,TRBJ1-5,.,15,TGTGCCAGCAGTGCTGGGGCTCGTAGCAATCAGCCCCAGCATTTT,CASSAGARSNQPQHF
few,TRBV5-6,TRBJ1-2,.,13,TGTGCCAGCAGGAAACAGGGTGCATATGGCTACACCTTC,CASRKQGAYGYTF
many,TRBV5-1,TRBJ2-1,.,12,TGCGCCAGCAGCTCGACCAGGGATGAGCAGTTCTTC,CASSSTRDEQFF
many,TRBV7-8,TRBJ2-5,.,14,TGTGCCAGCAGCTACAGAAGCCTACAAGAGACCCAGTACTTC,CASSYRSLQETQYF
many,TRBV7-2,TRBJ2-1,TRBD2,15,TGTGCCAGCAGCTTATCGCTAGCGGGAGGGAATGAGCAGTTCTTC,CASSLSLAGGNEQFF
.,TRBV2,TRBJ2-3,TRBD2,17,TGTGCCATCAGTAAGACTAGCAGAATACCTAGCACAGATACGCAGTATTTT,CAISKTSRIPSTDTQYF
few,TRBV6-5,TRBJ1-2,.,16,TGTGCCAGCAGTTACGACCGTGAGATCCAAAACTATGGCTACACCTTC,CASSYDREIQNYGYTF
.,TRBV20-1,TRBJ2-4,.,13,TGCAGTGCTAGAGATCGGGGGCGAGTCATTCAGTACTTC,CSARDRGRVIQYF
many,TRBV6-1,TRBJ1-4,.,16,TGTGCCAGCAGTGATATTATGGAGGGCCCTAATGAAAAACTGTTTTTT,CASSDIMEGPNEKLFF
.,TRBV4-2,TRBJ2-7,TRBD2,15,TGTGCCAGCAGCCCTCGGACTAGCGGAACCTACGAGCAGTACTTC,CASSPRTSGTYEQYF
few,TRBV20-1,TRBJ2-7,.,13,TGCAGTGCTAGGGGCCTGAACCCCTACGAGCAGTACTTC,CSARGLNPYEQYF
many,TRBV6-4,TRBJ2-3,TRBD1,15,TGTGCCAGCAGTGATCGGACAGGGGGAGCAGATACGCAGTATTTT,CASSDRTGGADTQYF
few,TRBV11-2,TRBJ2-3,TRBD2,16,TGTGCCAGCAGCCCTATCGGCGGGAGATTAACAGATACGCAGTATTTT,CASSPIGGRLTDTQYF
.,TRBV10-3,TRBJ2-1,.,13,TGTGCCATCAAGCCAACAGGGTACGTTGAGCAGTTCTTC,CAIKPTGYVEQFF
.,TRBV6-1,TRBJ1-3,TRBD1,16,TGTGCCAGCAGTGAAGCGCAGGGGGCGAGAGGAAACACCATATATTTT,CASSEAQGARGNTIYF
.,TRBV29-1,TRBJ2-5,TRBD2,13,TGCAGCGTTGAATGGGACTACTCTGGGACCCAGTACTTC,CSVEWDYSGTQYF
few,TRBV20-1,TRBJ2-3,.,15,TGCAGTGCTAGATCCGGTTGGCAGGGAACAGATACGCAGTATTTT,CSARSGWQGTDTQYF
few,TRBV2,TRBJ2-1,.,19,TGTGCCTGCAGTTATTCGGCGATAGGAGCCTCGAGCTCCTACAATGAGCAGTTCTTC,CACSYSAIGASSSYNEQFF
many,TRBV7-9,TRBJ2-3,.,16,TGTGCCAGCAGCCAAACTAGAGCCGGTAGAACAGATACGCAGTATTTT,CASSQTRAGRTDTQYF
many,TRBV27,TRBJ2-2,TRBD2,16,TGTGCCAGCAGGGAGACTAGCGGGGGTTGGTCCGGGGAGCTGTTTTTT,CASRETSGGWSGELFF
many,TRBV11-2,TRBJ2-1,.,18,TGTGCCAGCAGCTTAGACCTCCCCTGGCGGACTTACTACAATGAGCAGTTCTTC,CASSLDLPWRTYYNEQFF
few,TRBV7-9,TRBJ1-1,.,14,TGTGCCAGCAGCTTAATAGAGTTAGGCACTGAAGCTTTCTTT,CASSLIELGTEAFF
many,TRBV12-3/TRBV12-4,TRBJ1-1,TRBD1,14,TGTGCCAGCAGTCTAACAAACAGGGGCACTGAAGCTTTCTTT,CASSLTNRGTEAFF
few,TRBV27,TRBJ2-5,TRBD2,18,TGTGCCAGCAGTTTATTCCCTTTGAGCGGGGGCCTACAAGAGACCCAGTACTTC,CASSLFPLSGGLQETQYF
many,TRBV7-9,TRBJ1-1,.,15,TGTGCCAGCAGCTCAGGTCGACACCGGAACACTGAAGCTTTCTTT,CASSSGRHRNTEAFF